This TCR beta chain was sequenced during a study of blood T cell repertoires in COVID-19 (dated by TCRdb to the early 2020s). In the study overall: Samples from collaborators originated in the United States, Italy and Spain and spanned both the acute and convalescent phases of COVID-19. The material from the prospective study consisted of cDNA or gDNA derived from T cells, B-cell-depleted T cells, or PBMCs. The dataset comprised deeply sampled blood TCRbeta repertoires from subjects exposed to, actively infected with, or recovered from COVID-19. The repertoires were released in a freely available public database intended as a resource for research on the immune response to SARS-CoV-2. Samples were obtained from the ongoing ImmuneRACE study (first 160 participants) and from 1,200 or so subjects provided by 6 global collaborators. Nearly every sample came with metadata listing a de-identified subject ID, COVID-19 status, age in years and sex. HLA class I and class II types, where available, came from metadata supplied by the sample provider rather than from assay-based typing.

On this clone itself: There is no known antigen for this receptor. Nothing much larger sits one base from this clone, and base qualities are not available.

The paper as a whole reports these results and caveats: The amount of clinical and demographic metadata varied by source and participant and was provided uncurated.

Trimming accounts for 0 bases at V and 2 bases at J, while the number of junction bases matched to no gene is 5. Inclusive of the bounding cysteine and phenylalanine, the CDR3 is 16 residues long. This entry keeps only the CDR3 DNA: 48 bases, framed from base 1. The germline V gene supplies CDR1 SGHDT and CDR2 YYEEEE. Whole blood was collected in K2EDTA tubes by collaborating institutions according to the institutions' own protocols. For TCRbeta analysis, collaborator samples were shipped as frozen whole blood, as isolated PBMCs, or as DNA extracted from either sample type. The immunoSEQ Assay, a bias-controlled multiplex PCR, was used to amplify TCRbeta CDR3 regions from genomic DNA. In the source study's methods: The number of nucleated cells in each sample was estimated from the amplification of reference gene primers within the assay. To quantify the absolute abundance of each unique TCRbeta CDR3 rearrangement, sequence reads were collapsed and filtered. Productive Simpson clonality was computed per sample as the square root of Simpson's diversity index over productive rearrangements. Drawn from immuneACCESS, this table holds only the in-frame rearrangements with V and J called that TCRdb kept. Clones are partly lost; checked studies trace under half to an unresolved V gene and leave the rest unexplained. That table gives V, J and clone size, and the DNA gave D and trimming. The sample includes about 180,000 clones, with over 75% observed a single time. The top ten clones comprise approximately 26% of the sample.

Here the chain combines TRBV5-6 and TRBJ1-1, with 9 central nucleotides matching TRBD1. This clonotype originated in a woman aged 65 to 85 with acute or convalescent COVID-19. The sequencing sample was made of peripheral blood. In nucleotides, the sequence is TGTGCCAGCAGCTTGGGGTCGGGACAGGGAAACACTGAAGCTTTCTTT. Its protein product is CASSLGSGQGNTEAFF.